This T cell receptor beta chain was retrieved from a study of blood T cell repertoires in COVID-19 (TCRdb year 2020). Broadly, across the study: Collaborator samples came from the United States, Italy and Spain and covered acute and convalescent phases of COVID-19. The prospective study material was composed of cDNA or gDNA derived from T cells, B-cell-depleted T cells, or PBMCs. Subjects who had been exposed to COVID-19, were actively infected with it, or had recovered from it provided the deeply sampled blood TCRbeta repertoires that made up the dataset. The repertoires were released in a freely available public database intended as a resource for research on the immune response to SARS-CoV-2. The samples were drawn from the first 160 participants of the ongoing ImmuneRACE study and from some 1,300 subjects provided by 6 global collaborators. A de-identified subject ID, COVID-19 status, age in years and sex were almost always included in the sample metadata. Where available, HLA class I and class II types were taken from metadata supplied by the sample provider and were not determined by assay-based typing.

Participants in the prospective study were enrolled through a virtual design, were aged about 18 to 100 years, and lived in roughly 24 United States geographic areas. In the prospective study, participants were assigned to cohorts based on the clinical history participants reported in a screening survey and a study questionnaire. Mobile phlebotomists in the prospective study collected whole blood, serum and a nasopharyngeal or oropharyngeal swab from every participant. Over an approximately 2-month period, participants in the prospective study had the option of providing additional blood draws and questionnaires. Before DNA extraction, blood samples from the prospective study were shipped at room temperature or frozen. Comment on this clone: Its antigen remains unidentified. No base quality values were provided; no much bigger clone lies one nucleotide off.

Findings and caveats that apply to the study as a whole: The quantity of clinical and demographic metadata differed by source and by participant and was supplied without curation.

The immunoSEQ Assay, a bias-controlled multiplex PCR, was used to amplify TCRbeta CDR3 regions from genomic DNA. The published analysis was carried out like this. Nucleated cell counts per sample were estimated from amplification of reference gene primers within the assay. To quantify the absolute abundance of each unique TCRbeta CDR3 rearrangement, sequence reads were collapsed and filtered. For each sample, productive Simpson clonality was calculated by taking the square root of Simpson's diversity index across productive rearrangements. Sourced from immuneACCESS, this table was stored by TCRdb with only in-frame sequences that have V and J called. A share of the clones is absent; for the studies checked, an unresolved V gene accounts for under half, and the remainder has no known explanation. V and J calls and clone size are given by that table; D and trimming were obtained from the DNA. In all, the sample holds 150,000 to 200,000 clones, and around 82% of those were seen once. Of the sample, 3.6% falls within the top ten clones.

The germline V gene specifies SGHTA as CDR1 and FQGNSA as CDR2. V is pared back by 4 bases and J by 5 bases, with 11 bases lying between the germline termini. The CDR3 has 13 amino acids, counting the end cysteine and phenylalanine. Kept here is only the CDR3 DNA, which spans 39 bases and is read in frame from base 1. The receptor was derived from a woman aged 50 to 65 in a cohort exposed to, infected with or recovered from COVID-19 (not recorded which). The rearrangement joined TRBV7-2 to TRBJ2-5; possibly the D gene is TRBD1, per 6 matching bases. The sample was PBMCs or T cells enriched from blood (not recorded which). The CDR3 loop reads CASSYRQAETQYF. The DNA reads as follows: TGTGCCAGCAGCTACAGACAGGCCGAGACCCAGTACTTC.